Given below is one T cell receptor beta chain in context. V was pared by 3 bases and J by 5 bases, with 19 bases of the junction left unmatched. Germline values: CDR1 SGHVS, CDR2 FQNEAQ. The CDR3 is made up of 18 amino acids. This record comes from a study of T cell changes during pregnancy in multiple sclerosis. The method was immunoSEQ multiplex PCR; TCRdb's version includes in-frame clones alone and lacks a portion of them. This sample has approximately 85,000 clones, with about 95% found just once. This TCR came from a female donor with multiple sclerosis, enrolled in a pregnancy study. J is TRBJ2-7 and V is TRBV7-8; TRBD2 agrees at 7 bases. The material was peripheral blood, obtained in the third trimester of pregnancy. The CDR3 DNA follows: TGTGCCAGCAGCTTGGACTCAGTGACTAGCACGGTCGCTAACGAGCAGTACTTC. This codes for CASSLDSVTSTVANEQYF.